The source of this T cell receptor beta chain is a study of blood T cell repertoires in COVID-19. Study details: The origin of the acute and convalescent COVID-19 samples was the United States, Italy and Spain. Nucleic acid was either cDNA or gDNA, and it came from T cells, B-cell-depleted T cells, or PBMCs.

V was clipped by 4 bases and J by 5 bases; unmatched bases: 4. The CDR3 is made up of 14 amino acids. Looked up from germline, CDR1 is SGHNT and CDR2 is YENEEA. As handled by the study authors: Researchers report that nucleated cell counts were estimated from reference gene primer amplification. The table came from immunoSEQ multiplex PCR; TCRdb's copy has only in-frame clones and leaves some out. That table is the source of V, J and clone size, and D and trimming were worked out from the DNA. The sample includes about 190,000 clones, under 80% of them seen just once. This clone came up once. The sequenced material came from peripheral blood. The receptor's source is a man aged 45 to 65 who had recovered from COVID-19. The gene calls are TRBV11-3 and TRBJ2-7; TRBD1 matches at 11 bases. The CDR3 nucleotides read TGTGCCAGCAGCTCCGGACAGGGGGCCCACGAGCAGTACTTC. Its translation: CASSSGQGAHEQYF.